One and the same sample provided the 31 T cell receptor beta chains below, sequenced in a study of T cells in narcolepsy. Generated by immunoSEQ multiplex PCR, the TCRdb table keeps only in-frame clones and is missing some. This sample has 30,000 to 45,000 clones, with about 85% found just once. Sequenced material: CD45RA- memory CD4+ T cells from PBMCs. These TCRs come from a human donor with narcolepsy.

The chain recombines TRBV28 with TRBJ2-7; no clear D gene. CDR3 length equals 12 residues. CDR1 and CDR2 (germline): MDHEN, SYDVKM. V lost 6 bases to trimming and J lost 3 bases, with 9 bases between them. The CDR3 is CASREKDYEQYF. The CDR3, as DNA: TGTGCCAGCAGGGAAAAAGACTACGAGCAGTACTTC.

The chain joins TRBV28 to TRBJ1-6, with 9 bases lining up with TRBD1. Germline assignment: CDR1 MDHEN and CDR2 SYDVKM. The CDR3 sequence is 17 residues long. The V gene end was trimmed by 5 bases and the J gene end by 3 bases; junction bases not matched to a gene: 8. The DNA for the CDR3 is TGTGCCAGCAGTCCCCCAACAGGGGGCCACTATAATTCACCCCTCCACTTT. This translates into CASSPPTGGHYNSPLHF.

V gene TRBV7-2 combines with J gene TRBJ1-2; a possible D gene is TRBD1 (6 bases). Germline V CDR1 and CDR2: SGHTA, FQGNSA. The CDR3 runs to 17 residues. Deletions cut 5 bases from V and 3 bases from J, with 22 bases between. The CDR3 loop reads CASSRILGTQGYYGYTF. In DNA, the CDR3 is TGTGCCAGCAGCCGTATTCTAGGGACACAAGGGTACTATGGCTACACCTTC.

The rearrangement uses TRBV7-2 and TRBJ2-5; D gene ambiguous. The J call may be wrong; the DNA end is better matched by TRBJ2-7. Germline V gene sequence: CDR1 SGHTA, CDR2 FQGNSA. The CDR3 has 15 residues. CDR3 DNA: TGTGCCAGCAGCTTAAGGCTCTCCAGCTCCTACGAGCAGTACTTC. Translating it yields CASSLRLSSSYEQYF.

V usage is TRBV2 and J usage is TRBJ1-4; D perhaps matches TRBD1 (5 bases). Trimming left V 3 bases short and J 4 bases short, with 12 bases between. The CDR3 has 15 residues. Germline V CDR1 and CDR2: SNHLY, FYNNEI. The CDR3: CASSERQGGNEKLFF. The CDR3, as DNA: TGTGCCAGCAGTGAGAGGCAGGGAGGTAATGAAAAACTGTTTTTT.

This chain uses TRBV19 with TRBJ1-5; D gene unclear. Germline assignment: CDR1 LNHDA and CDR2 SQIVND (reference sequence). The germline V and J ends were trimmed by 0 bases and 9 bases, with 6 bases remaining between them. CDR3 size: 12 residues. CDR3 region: CASSIDWTPQHF. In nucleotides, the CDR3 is TGTGCCAGTAGTATAGATTGGACGCCCCAGCATTTT.

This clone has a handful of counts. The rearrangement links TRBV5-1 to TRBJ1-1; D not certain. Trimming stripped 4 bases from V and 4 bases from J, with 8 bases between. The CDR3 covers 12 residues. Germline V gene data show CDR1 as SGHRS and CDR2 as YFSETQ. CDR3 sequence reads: CASSQGSTEAFF. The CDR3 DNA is TGCGCCAGCAGCCAAGGAAGCACTGAAGCTTTCTTT. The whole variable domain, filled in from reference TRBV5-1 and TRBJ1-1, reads KAGVTQTPRYLIKTRGQQVTLSCSPISGHRSVSWYQQTPGQGLQFLFEYFSETQRNKGNFPGRFSGRQFSNSRSEMNVSTLELGDSALYLCASSQGSTEAFFGQGTRLTVV.

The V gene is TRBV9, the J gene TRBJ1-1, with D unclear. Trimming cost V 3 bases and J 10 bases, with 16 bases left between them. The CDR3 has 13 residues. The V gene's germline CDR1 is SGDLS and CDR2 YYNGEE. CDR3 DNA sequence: TGTGCCAGCAGCGCCCGGACCCTCTCTGGAGCTTTCTTT. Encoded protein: CASSARTLSGAFF. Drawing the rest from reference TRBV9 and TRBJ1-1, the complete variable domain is DSGVTQTPKHLITATGQRVTLRCSPRSGDLSVYWYQQSLDQGLQFLIQYYNGEERAKGNILERFSAQQFPDLHSELNLSSLELGDSALYFCASSARTLSGAFFGQGTRLTVV.

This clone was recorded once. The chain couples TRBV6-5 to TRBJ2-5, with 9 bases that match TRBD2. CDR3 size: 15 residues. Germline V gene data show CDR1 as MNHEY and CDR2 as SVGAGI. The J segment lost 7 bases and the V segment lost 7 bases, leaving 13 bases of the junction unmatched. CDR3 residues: CASTPSGALLGTQYF. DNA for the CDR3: TGTGCCAGCACCCCTAGCGGGGCGCTGTTGGGGACCCAGTACTTC.

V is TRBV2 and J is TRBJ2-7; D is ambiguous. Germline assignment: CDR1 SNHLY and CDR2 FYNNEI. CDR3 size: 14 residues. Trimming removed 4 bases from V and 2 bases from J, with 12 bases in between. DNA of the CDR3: TGTGCCAGCAGTGGGCCAGGACCCACCTACGAGCAGTACTTC. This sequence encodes CASSGPGPTYEQYF.

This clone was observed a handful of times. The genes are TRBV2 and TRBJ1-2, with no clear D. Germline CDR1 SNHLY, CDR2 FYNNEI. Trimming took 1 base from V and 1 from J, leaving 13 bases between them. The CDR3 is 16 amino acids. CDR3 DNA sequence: TGTGCCAGCAGTGAAGTCTCGGGAAGAAATAACTATGGCTACACCTTC. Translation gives CASSEVSGRNNYGYTF. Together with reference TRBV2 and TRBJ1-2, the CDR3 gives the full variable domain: EPEVTQTPSHQVTQMGQEVILRCVPISNHLYFYWYRQILGQKVEFLVSFYNNEISEKSEIFDDQFSVERPDGSNFTLKIRSTKLEDSAMYFCASSEVSGRNNYGYTFGSGTRLTVV.

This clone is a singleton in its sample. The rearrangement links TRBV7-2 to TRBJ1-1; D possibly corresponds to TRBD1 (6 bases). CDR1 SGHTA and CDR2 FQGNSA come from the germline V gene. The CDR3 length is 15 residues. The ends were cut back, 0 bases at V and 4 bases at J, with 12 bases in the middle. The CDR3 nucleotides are TGTGCCAGCAGCTTAGCCCCAACAGGGTCCACTGAAGCTTTCTTT. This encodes CASSLAPTGSTEAFF.

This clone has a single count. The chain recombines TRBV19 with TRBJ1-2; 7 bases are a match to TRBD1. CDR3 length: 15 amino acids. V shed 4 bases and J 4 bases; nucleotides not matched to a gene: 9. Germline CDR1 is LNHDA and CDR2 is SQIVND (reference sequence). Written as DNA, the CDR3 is TGTGCCAGTAGTAACGAAAACAGGGGAAGCTATGGCTACACCTTC. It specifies CASSNENRGSYGYTF.

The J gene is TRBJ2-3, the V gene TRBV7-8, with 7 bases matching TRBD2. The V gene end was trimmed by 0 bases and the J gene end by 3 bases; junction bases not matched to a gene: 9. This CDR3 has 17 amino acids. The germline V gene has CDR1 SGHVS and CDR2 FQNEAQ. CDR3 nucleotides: TGTGCCAGCAGCTTAGCGCTTGCGGGGGTAGGAACAGATACGCAGTATTTT. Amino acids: CASSLALAGVGTDTQYF.

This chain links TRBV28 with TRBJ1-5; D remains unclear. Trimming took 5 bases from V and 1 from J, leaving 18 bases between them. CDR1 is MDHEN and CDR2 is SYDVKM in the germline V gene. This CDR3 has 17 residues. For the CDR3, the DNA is TGTGCCAGCAGTCCCCAGGAAGGGTCAGTGAGCAATCAGCCCCAGCATTTT. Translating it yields CASSPQEGSVSNQPQHF.

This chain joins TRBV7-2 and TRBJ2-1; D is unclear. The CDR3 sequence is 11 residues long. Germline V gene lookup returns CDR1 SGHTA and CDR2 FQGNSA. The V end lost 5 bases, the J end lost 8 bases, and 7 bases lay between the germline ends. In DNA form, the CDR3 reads TGTGCCAGCAGCCAGTTAGATGAGCAGTTCTTC. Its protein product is CASSQLDEQFF. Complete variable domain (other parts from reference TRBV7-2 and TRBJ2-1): GAGVSQSPSNKVTEKGKDVELRCDPISGHTALYWYRQSLGQGLEFLIYFQGNSAPDKSGLPSDRFSAERTGGSVSTLTIQRTQQEDSAVYLCASSQLDEQFFGPGTRLTVL.

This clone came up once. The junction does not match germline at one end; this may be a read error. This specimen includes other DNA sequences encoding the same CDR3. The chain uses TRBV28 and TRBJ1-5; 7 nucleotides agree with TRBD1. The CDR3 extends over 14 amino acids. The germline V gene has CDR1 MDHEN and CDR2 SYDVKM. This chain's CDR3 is CASSRDSSNQPQHF. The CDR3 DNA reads TGCGCCAGCAGTCGGGACAGTAGCAATCAGCCCCAGCATTTT.

The CDR3 nucleotides read TGTGCCAGCTCACCACCGGGAGGCTTCGGGGAGGCTTTCTTT. Protein product: CASSPPGGFGEAFF. The chain carries TRBV18 and TRBJ1-1; D uncertain. CDR1 is KGHSH and CDR2 is LQKENI in the germline V gene. Trimming took 0 bases from V and 11 from J, leaving 16 bases between them. This CDR3 region has 14 residues.

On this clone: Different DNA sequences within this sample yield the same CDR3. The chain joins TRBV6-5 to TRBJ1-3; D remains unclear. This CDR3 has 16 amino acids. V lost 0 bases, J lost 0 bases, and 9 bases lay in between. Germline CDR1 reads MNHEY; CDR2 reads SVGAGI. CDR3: CASSYSRPSSGNTIYF. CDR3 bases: TGTGCCAGCAGTTACTCTCGCCCTAGCTCTGGAAACACCATATATTTT.

The CDR3 reads CASNSHGTHGNTIYF. In DNA, the CDR3 is TGTGCCAGCAACTCCCACGGGACTCATGGAAACACCATATATTTT. The chain links TRBV28 to TRBJ1-3; a weak D match, TRBD1 (5 bases). V dropped 7 bases and J dropped 3 bases, with 16 bases sitting between them. The V gene's germline CDR1 is MDHEN and CDR2 SYDVKM. The CDR3 length is 15 residues.

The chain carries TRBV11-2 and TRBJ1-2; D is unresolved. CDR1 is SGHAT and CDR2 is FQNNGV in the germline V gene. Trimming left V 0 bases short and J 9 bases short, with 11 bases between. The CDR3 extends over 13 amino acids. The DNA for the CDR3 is TGTGCCAGCAGCTTAGAATGGGTATCTAGCTACACCTTC. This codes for CASSLEWVSSYTF. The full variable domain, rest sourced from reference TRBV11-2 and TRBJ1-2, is EAGVAQSPRYKIIEKRQSVAFWCNPISGHATLYWYQQILGQGPKLLIQFQNNGVVDDSQLPKDRFSAERLKGVDSTLKIQPAKLEDSAVYLCASSLEWVSSYTFGSGTRLTVV.

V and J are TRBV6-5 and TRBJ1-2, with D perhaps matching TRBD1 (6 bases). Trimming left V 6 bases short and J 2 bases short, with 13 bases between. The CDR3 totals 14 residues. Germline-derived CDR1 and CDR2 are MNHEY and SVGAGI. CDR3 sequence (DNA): TGTGCCAGCAGGGACAGCCGATCCAACTATGGCTACACCTTC. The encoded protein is CASRDSRSNYGYTF.

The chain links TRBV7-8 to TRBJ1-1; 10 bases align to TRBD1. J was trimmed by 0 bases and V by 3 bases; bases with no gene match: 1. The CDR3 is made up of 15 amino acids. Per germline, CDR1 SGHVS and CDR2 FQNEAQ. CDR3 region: CASSLDRGMNTEAFF. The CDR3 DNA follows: TGTGCCAGCAGCTTGGACAGGGGGATGAACACTGAAGCTTTCTTT. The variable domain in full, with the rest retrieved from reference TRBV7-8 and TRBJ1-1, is GAGVSQSPRYKVAKRGQDVALRCDPISGHVSLFWYQQALGQGPEFLTYFQNEAQLDKSGLPSDRFFAERPEGSVSTLKIQRTQQEDSAVYLCASSLDRGMNTEAFFGQGTRLTVV.

The CDR3 DNA is TGCGCCAGCAGCTTGGAACAGTGGACTGGGGCCAACGTCCTGACTTTC. This sequence encodes CASSLEQWTGANVLTF. The V gene is TRBV5-1, the J gene TRBJ2-6; D not certain. The CDR3 extends over 16 amino acids. The V gene lost 0 bases and the J gene lost 2 bases, with 9 bases spanning the gap. CDR1 and CDR2 from the germline V gene are SGHRS and YFSETQ.

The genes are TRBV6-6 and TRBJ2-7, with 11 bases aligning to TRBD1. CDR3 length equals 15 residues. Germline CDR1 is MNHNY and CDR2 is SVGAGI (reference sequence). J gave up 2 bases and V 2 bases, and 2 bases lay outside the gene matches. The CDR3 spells CASSYRTGGPYEQYF. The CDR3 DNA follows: TGTGCCAGCAGTTACCGGACAGGGGGCCCCTACGAGCAGTACTTC.

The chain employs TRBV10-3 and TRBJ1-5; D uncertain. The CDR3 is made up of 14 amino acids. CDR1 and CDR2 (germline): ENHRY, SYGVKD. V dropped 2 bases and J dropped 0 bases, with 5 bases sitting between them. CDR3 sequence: CAISEGSSNQPQHF. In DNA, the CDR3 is TGTGCCATCAGTGAGGGCAGTAGCAATCAGCCCCAGCATTTT.

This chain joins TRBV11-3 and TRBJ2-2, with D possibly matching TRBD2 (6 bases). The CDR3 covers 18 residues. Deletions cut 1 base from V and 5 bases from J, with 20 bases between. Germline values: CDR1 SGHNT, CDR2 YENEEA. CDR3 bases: TGTGCCAGCAGCTTAGGGCTAGCGTCGGGGCGACGAACCGGGGAGCTGTTTTTT. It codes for CASSLGLASGRRTGELFF. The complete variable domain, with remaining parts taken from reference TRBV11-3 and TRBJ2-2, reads EAGVVQSPRYKIIEKKQPVAFWCNPISGHNTLYWYLQNLGQGPELLIRYENEEAVDDSQLPKDRFSAERLKGVDSTLKIQPAELGDSAVYLCASSLGLASGRRTGELFFGEGSRLTVL.

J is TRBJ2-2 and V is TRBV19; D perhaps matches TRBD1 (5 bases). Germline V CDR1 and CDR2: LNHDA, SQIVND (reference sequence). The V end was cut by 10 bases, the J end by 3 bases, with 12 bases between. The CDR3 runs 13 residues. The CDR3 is CATLQGYTGELFF. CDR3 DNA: TGTGCCACCCTGCAGGGTTACACCGGGGAGCTGTTTTTT.

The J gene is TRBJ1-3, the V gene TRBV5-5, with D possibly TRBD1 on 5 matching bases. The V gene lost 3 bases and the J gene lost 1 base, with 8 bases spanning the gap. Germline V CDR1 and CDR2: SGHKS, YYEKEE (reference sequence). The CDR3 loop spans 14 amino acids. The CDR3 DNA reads TGTGCCAGCAGCTGGGGGGGTTCTGGAAACACCATATATTTT. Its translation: CASSWGGSGNTIYF.

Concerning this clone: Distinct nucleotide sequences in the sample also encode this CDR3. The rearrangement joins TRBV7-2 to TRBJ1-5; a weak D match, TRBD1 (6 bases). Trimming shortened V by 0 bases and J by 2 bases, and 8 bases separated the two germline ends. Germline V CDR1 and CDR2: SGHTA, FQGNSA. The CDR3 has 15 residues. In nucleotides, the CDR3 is TGTGCCAGCAGCTTAGCTGGGGGCGGCAATCAGCCCCAGCATTTT. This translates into CASSLAGGGNQPQHF.

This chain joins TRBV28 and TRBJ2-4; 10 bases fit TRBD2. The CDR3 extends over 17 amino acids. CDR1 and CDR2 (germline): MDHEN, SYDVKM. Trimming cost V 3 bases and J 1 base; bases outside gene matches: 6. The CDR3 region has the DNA TGTGCCAGCAGTTTCAGCGGGGGGGGATTGGCCAAAAACATTCAGTACTTC. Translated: CASSFSGGGLAKNIQYF. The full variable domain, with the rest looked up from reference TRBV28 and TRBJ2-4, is DVKVTQSSRYLVKRTGEKVFLECVQDMDHENMFWYRQDPGLGLRLIYFSYDVKMKEKGDIPEGYSVSREKKERFSLILESASTNQTSMYLCASSFSGGGLAKNIQYFGAGTRLSVL.